The entry below gives a single T cell receptor beta chain sequence along with its context. The target of this receptor is not known. It has no much larger one-base neighbor in the sample; base qualities were not kept. The sample comes from a study of blood T cell repertoires in COVID-19 (dated by TCRdb to about 2020). Some background on the complete study: Samples covering the acute and convalescent phases of COVID-19 were provided by collaborators in the United States, Italy and Spain. Sample metadata almost always included a de-identified subject ID, COVID-19 status, age in years and sex. The dataset comprised deeply sampled blood TCRbeta repertoires from subjects exposed to, actively infected with, or recovered from COVID-19. A freely available public database, intended as a resource for researchers studying the immune response to SARS-CoV-2, is where the repertoires were released. HLA class I and class II types, where available, came from metadata supplied by the sample provider rather than from assay-based typing. The prospective study material was composed of cDNA or gDNA derived from T cells, B-cell-depleted T cells, or PBMCs. The samples were drawn from two sources: the first 160 participants of the ongoing ImmuneRACE study, and over 1,000 subjects contributed by 6 global collaborators. The investigation overall reported the following: The quantity of clinical and demographic metadata differed by source and by participant and was supplied without curation.

Counted from cysteine to phenylalanine, this CDR3 has 15 amino acids. CDR3 DNA is the only sequence kept; it has 45 bases, read in frame from the first base. For CDR1 and CDR2, the germline V gene lists MNHNS and SASEGT. Germline trimming amounts to 2 bases on V and 3 bases on J, with 5 as the count of junction bases outside the gene matches. Participants in the prospective study were aged about 18 to 95 years, lived in 24 United States geographic areas, and enrolled through a virtual design. In the prospective study, cohorts were assigned on the basis of participant-reported clinical history obtained from a screening survey and a study questionnaire. A participant counted as exposed if, within 2 weeks of entering the study, that participant had been in contact with someone who had a PCR-confirmed or clinician-diagnosed COVID-19 case. Each participant in the prospective study had whole blood, serum and a nasopharyngeal or oropharyngeal swab collected by mobile phlebotomists. Over a roughly two-month period, participants in the prospective study had the option of providing additional blood draws and questionnaires. Before DNA extraction, prospective study blood samples were shipped either frozen or at room temperature.

TCRbeta CDR3 regions were amplified from genomic DNA using the immunoSEQ Assay, a bias-controlled multiplex PCR. Concerning the study's data processing: The number of nucleated cells in each sample was estimated from the amplification of reference gene primers within the assay. To quantify the absolute abundance of each unique TCRbeta CDR3 rearrangement, sequence reads were collapsed and filtered. Productive Simpson clonality was computed per sample as the square root of Simpson's diversity index over productive rearrangements. Held by TCRdb, this immuneACCESS table contains in-frame sequences only and omits some clones. Under half of the omission traces to an unresolved V gene where checked; the cause of the rest is unknown. V and J calls and clone size are copied from that table; D and trimming were computed from the DNA. The sample table shows a few hundred thousand clones, and around 83% are seen once. The top ten constitute over 4% of the sample.

The TCR originated in a middle-aged man who had been exposed to COVID-19. Source material: PBMCs or T cells enriched from blood (not recorded which). The rearrangement joined TRBV6-1 to TRBJ1-2; 8 central bases correspond to TRBD1. The CDR3 protein is CASSELTGGDYGYTF. At the DNA level, the sequence is TGTGCCAGCAGTGAATTAACAGGGGGAGACTATGGCTACACCTTC.